The 2 T cell receptor beta chains below come from one sample, sequenced in a study of T cell repertoires in cytomegalovirus infection (dated by TCRdb to between 2018 and 2020). Instrument used: Illumina HiSeq 1500. TCRdb reran the public reads through fastp at Q25 and MiXCR, keeping productive beta chains. Merged by CDR3 protein, the rows form single entries marked with the most common genes and DNA. This sample is represented by roughly 130,000 distinct CDR3 sequences; about 10% of them were singletons. The biggest ten clones account for 9.5% to 13% of the sample. The specimen was PBMCs. These receptors originate from a human donor in good health (CMV status not recorded). Some clones in this sample may be carry-over from other donors' samples.

This clonotype was counted at least ten times. The chain uses TRBV12-3 or TRBV12-4 and TRBJ2-5; 11 nucleotides line up with TRBD2. The CDR3 runs 15 residues. Unmatched junction bases numbered 4, after V lost 6 bases and J lost 1 base. The CDR3 here is CASSPTSGAQETQYF. CDR3 nucleotide sequence: TGTGCCAGCAGCCCGACTAGCGGGGCCCAAGAGACCCAGTACTTC.

Ten or more counts support this clonotype. This chain links TRBV12-3 or TRBV12-4 with TRBJ1-6; 8 bases align to TRBD1. Trimming removed 6 bases from V and 7 bases from J; junction bases left unmatched: 14. The CDR3 totals 17 residues. CDR3 protein: CASSGGQVSIWNSPLHF. CDR3 sequence (DNA): TGTGCCAGCAGCGGGGGACAGGTCTCTATCTGGAATTCACCCCTCCACTTT.